These 28 T cell receptor beta chains share one sample of origin, sequenced in a study of follicular helper T cells after annual influenza vaccination. The time point: 2015-2016 season, 7 days after influenza vaccination. The method was immunoSEQ multiplex PCR; TCRdb's version includes in-frame clones alone and lacks a portion of them. Of about 6,800 clones in the sample, roughly 78% are singletons; the top ten hold just over 1.4%. Sequencing used CXCR5- memory CD4+ T cells sorted from blood, obtained 7 days after influenza vaccination. Receptors were obtained from an adult who received the influenza vaccine.

This chain uses TRBV10-3 with TRBJ2-3, with D hard to call. CDR1 is ENHRY, CDR2 SYGVKD, per germline. The CDR3 runs 12 residues. The V end was cut by 8 bases, the J end by 5 bases, with 11 bases between. The CDR3 region is CAIAYTGDTQYF. CDR3 in DNA: TGTGCCATCGCGTACACGGGAGATACGCAGTATTTT.

This clone has only a few counts. The chain is built from TRBV5-6 and TRBJ2-7; 10 nucleotides align to TRBD1. Germline trimming cut 0 bases from V and 9 bases from J; bases unmatched to any gene: 6. The CDR3 is 14 residues long. Germline V gene lookup returns CDR1 SGHDT and CDR2 YYEEEE. For the CDR3, the DNA is TGTGCCAGCAGCTTGGCATCCGGGACAGGGGTGCAGTACTTC. Protein sequence: CASSLASGTGVQYF.

This chain connects TRBV4-3 to TRBJ2-3; TRBD1 is a possible D gene (6 bases). Germline V gives CDR1 LGHNA, CDR2 YSLEER. Trimming pared 0 bases from V and 0 bases from J, leaving 10 bases between. The CDR3 has 16 residues. The CDR3 sequence: CASSQETGRSTDTQYF. CDR3 in DNA: TGCGCCAGCAGCCAAGAGACAGGACGCAGCACAGATACGCAGTATTTT.

This clone was detected once. This chain connects TRBV6-5 to TRBJ1-1; D unclear. The CDR3 is 15 residues long. CDR1 is MNHEY, CDR2 SVGAGI, per germline. Trimming removed 5 bases at V and 0 bases at J, with 13 bases between. CDR3 sequence (DNA): TGTGCCAGCAGTACTGCACAGCCGGTGAACACTGAAGCTTTCTTT. Translation: CASSTAQPVNTEAFF.

The V and J genes are TRBV9 and TRBJ2-1, with D unresolved. This CDR3 comprises 14 residues. The germline V and J ends were trimmed by 0 bases and 6 bases, with 10 bases remaining between them. In germline, CDR1 is SGDLS, CDR2 YYNGEE. This CDR3 is CASSVVPGGNEQFF. CDR3 sequence (DNA): TGTGCCAGCAGCGTAGTTCCGGGCGGCAATGAGCAGTTCTTC.

This clone was seen only a few times. The V call is TRBV7-9, the J call TRBJ1-5; D uncertain. Trimming removed 6 bases from V and 5 bases from J, with 14 bases in between. Germline V gives CDR1 SEHNR, CDR2 FQNEAQ (reference sequence). The CDR3 loop spans 14 amino acids. CDR3 amino acids: CASSTPGNHQPQHF. The DNA of the CDR3 is TGTGCCAGCAGTACTCCAGGAAACCATCAGCCCCAGCATTTT.

The CDR3 coding sequence is TGTGCCAGCAGCTTGAGTGTAGGGGGATTGGATGGCTACACCTTC. It translates to CASSLSVGGLDGYTF. The chain has TRBV5-4 and TRBJ1-2; D possibly corresponds to TRBD1 (6 bases). V lost 1 base and J 6 bases, leaving 16 bases between the germline ends. Germline assignment: CDR1 SGHNT and CDR2 YYREEE (reference sequence). The CDR3 has 15 amino acids.

This chain joins TRBV28 and TRBJ1-3; the D is unclear. CDR3 length: 13 residues. The germline V and J ends were trimmed by 5 bases and 2 bases, with 7 bases remaining between them. Germline CDR1 is MDHEN and CDR2 is SYDVKM. The CDR3 DNA follows: TGTGCCAGCAGTACTCTTGCTGGAAACACCATATATTTT. The encoded protein is CASSTLAGNTIYF. Full variable domain (outside the CDR3, taken from reference TRBV28 and TRBJ1-3): DVKVTQSSRYLVKRTGEKVFLECVQDMDHENMFWYRQDPGLGLRLIYFSYDVKMKEKGDIPEGYSVSREKKERFSLILESASTNQTSMYLCASSTLAGNTIYFGEGSWLTVV.

V gene TRBV19 combines with J gene TRBJ2-1; 7 nucleotides line up with TRBD2. Germline trimming cut 4 bases from V and 9 bases from J; bases unmatched to any gene: 6. This CDR3 spans 13 amino acids. Germline assignment: CDR1 LNHDA and CDR2 SQIVND (reference sequence). CDR3 DNA: TGTGCCAGTAGTAACGGACTAGGGTTTGAGCAGTTCTTC. This codes for CASSNGLGFEQFF.

This chain joins TRBV18 and TRBJ2-6; D possibly corresponds to TRBD1 (5 bases). Germline assignment: CDR1 KGHSH and CDR2 LQKENI. The CDR3 spans 18 residues. V was clipped by 1 base and J by 0 bases, with 13 bases between them. In DNA form, the CDR3 reads TGTGCCAGCTCACCACAGGTAGGACAAGCCTCTGGGGCCAACGTCCTGACTTTC. Encoded protein: CASSPQVGQASGANVLTF.

The chain combines TRBV28 with TRBJ2-5, with D hard to call. The V end was cut by 3 bases, the J end by 4 bases, with 6 bases between. The CDR3 sequence is 12 residues long. The germline V gene encodes CDR1 MDHEN and CDR2 SYDVKM. This CDR3 is CASSLQPETQYF. CDR3 coding DNA: TGTGCCAGCAGTTTGCAACCAGAGACCCAGTACTTC. The full variable domain, completed using reference TRBV28 and TRBJ2-5, is DVKVTQSSRYLVKRTGEKVFLECVQDMDHENMFWYRQDPGLGLRLIYFSYDVKMKEKGDIPEGYSVSREKKERFSLILESASTNQTSMYLCASSLQPETQYFGPGTRLLVL.

The DNA for the CDR3 is TGTGCCAGCAGCTTGTTGGGGGGCGCGGAATACGAGCAGTACTTC. Protein: CASSLLGGAEYEQYF. The rearrangement joins TRBV5-5 to TRBJ2-7, with D perhaps given as TRBD1 or TRBD2 (6 bases each). The CDR3 is 15 amino acids. From germline, CDR1 is SGHKS and CDR2 YYEKEE (reference sequence). Trimming cost V 1 base and J 4 bases, with 15 bases left between them.

V is TRBV30 and J is TRBJ1-2; D is unclear. The CDR3 spans 14 residues. Trimming removed 4 bases from V and 4 bases from J, with 16 bases in between. Germline CDR1 and CDR2: GTSNPN and SVGIG (reference sequence). DNA for the CDR3: TGTGCCTGGACCCAGGTCCCCCTATCCTATGGCTACACCTTC. Translated, it gives CAWTQVPLSYGYTF. The variable domain in full, completed from reference TRBV30 and TRBJ1-2, reads SQTIHQWPATLVQPVGSPLSLECTVEGTSNPNLYWYRQAAGRGLQLLFYSVGIGQISSEVPQNLSASRPQDRQFILSSKKLLLSDSGFYLCAWTQVPLSYGYTFGSGTRLTVV.

The chain is built from TRBV21-1 and TRBJ2-2; TRBD1 reflects the table's D call only, with no check against the DNA. TRBV21-1 is a pseudogene. The CDR3 is 19 residues long. Here the CDR3 reads CASSKVLTGWLVLAGELFF. The CDR3 nucleotides are TGTGCCAGCAGCAAAGTGTTGACAGGTTGGTTGGTTTTGGCCGGGGAGCTGTTTTTT.

Worth noting for this clone: At one of its ends the junction is not consistent with the germline gene, which may arise from a read error. The chain has TRBV6-1 and TRBJ2-7; D possibly corresponds to TRBD2 (7 bases). Germline V gene sequence: CDR1 MNHNS, CDR2 SASEGT. The CDR3 length is 12 residues. CDR3 nucleotide sequence: TGTGCCAGCAGTCTAGGGGCACAGGGACTACGGTTC. This codes for CASSLGAQGLRF.

This chain uses TRBV27 with TRBJ1-3, with D unresolved. This CDR3 has 14 residues. Germline V lookup: CDR1 MNHEY, CDR2 SMNVEV (reference sequence). V dropped 4 bases and J dropped 0 bases, with 7 bases sitting between them. DNA of the CDR3: TGTGCCAGCAGTTCAACCCCCTCTGGAAACACCATATATTTT. Its translation is CASSSTPSGNTIYF.

This clone was observed a few times. The genes are TRBV19 and TRBJ1-5; 9 bases are shared with TRBD1. Trimming removed 3 bases from V and 3 bases from J; junction bases left unmatched: 3. The germline gives CDR1 LNHDA, CDR2 SQIVND (reference sequence). The CDR3 runs to 15 residues. CDR3 sequence reads: CASSIGTGYNQPQHF. The DNA for the CDR3 is TGTGCCAGTAGTATTGGGACAGGGTACAATCAGCCCCAGCATTTT.

This clone came up once. The CDR3 DNA reads as TGTGCCAGCAGCCTAGGACAGGGCGAGCAGTACTTC. Encoded protein: CASSLGQGEQYF. The chain couples TRBV6-5 to TRBJ2-7, with TRBD1 matching over 8 bases. Germline V gives CDR1 MNHEY, CDR2 SVGAGI. This CDR3 has 12 amino acids. V shed 6 bases and J 6 bases; nucleotides not matched to a gene: 4.

The V call is TRBV10-3, the J call TRBJ1-6; the match to TRBD1 covers 10 bases. V lost 7 bases to trimming and J lost 7 bases; unmatched junction nucleotides: 7. The CDR3 has 15 residues. The germline gives CDR1 ENHRY, CDR2 SYGVKD. CDR3 sequence: CAITGGQGDNSPLHF. CDR3 DNA sequence: TGTGCCATCACCGGAGGACAGGGGGACAATTCACCCCTCCACTTT.

This CDR3 reads CASRETSGAQETQYF. CDR3 coding DNA: TGTGCCAGTAGGGAGACTAGCGGGGCCCAAGAGACCCAGTACTTC. This chain joins TRBV19 and TRBJ2-5, with 11 bases matching TRBD2. The CDR3 covers 15 residues. Losses at the gene ends were 6 bases for V and 1 base for J; bases not matched to a gene: 4. Germline V gene sequence: CDR1 LNHDA, CDR2 SQIVND (reference sequence).

The rearrangement joins TRBV7-2 to TRBJ1-2, with D maybe TRBD1 (6 bases). The CDR3 spans 14 residues. From germline, CDR1 is SGHTA and CDR2 FQGNSA. The V gene lost 0 bases and the J gene lost 8 bases, with 13 bases spanning the gap. The CDR3 region is CASSLATGTSGYTF. CDR3 DNA: TGTGCCAGCAGCTTAGCGACAGGAACCTCCGGCTACACCTTC.

CDR3 residues: CASSPYVLAGAYNEQFF. DNA for the CDR3: TGTGCCAGCTCACCATACGTCCTAGCGGGAGCTTACAATGAGCAGTTCTTC. The chain has TRBV18 and TRBJ2-1; TRBD2 agrees at 10 bases. Losses at the gene ends were 2 bases for V and 4 bases for J; bases not matched to a gene: 8. The CDR3 extends over 17 amino acids. Germline V gives CDR1 KGHSH, CDR2 LQKENI. The entire variable domain, with the rest obtained from reference TRBV18 and TRBJ2-1, is as follows: NAGVMQNPRHLVRRRGQEARLRCSPMKGHSHVYWYRQLPEEGLKFMVYLQKENIIDESGMPKERFSAEFPKEGPSILRIQQVVRGDSAAYFCASSPYVLAGAYNEQFFGPGTRLTVL.

The rearrangement links TRBV7-3 to TRBJ2-2, with D possibly being TRBD2 (6 bases). The ends were cut back, 5 bases at V and 1 base at J, with 11 bases in the middle. CDR3 length: 15 amino acids. The germline V gene encodes CDR1 SGHTA and CDR2 FQGTGA. CDR3 amino acids: CASSPAGKNTGELFF. CDR3 bases: TGTGCCAGCAGCCCGGCGGGGAAGAACACCGGGGAGCTGTTTTTT.

This chain connects TRBV11-2 to TRBJ1-2; TRBD1 might be the D (6 bases). The germline V gene has CDR1 SGHAT and CDR2 FQNNGV. This CDR3 is built from 16 residues. The V gene lost 4 bases and the J gene lost 4 bases, with 19 bases spanning the gap. DNA of the CDR3: TGTGCCAGCAGCTCCGGATACAGGGACGGATTCTATGGCTACACCTTC. Its translation: CASSSGYRDGFYGYTF. Based on the CDR3 plus reference TRBV11-2 and TRBJ1-2, the full variable domain is EAGVAQSPRYKIIEKRQSVAFWCNPISGHATLYWYQQILGQGPKLLIQFQNNGVVDDSQLPKDRFSAERLKGVDSTLKIQPAKLEDSAVYLCASSSGYRDGFYGYTFGSGTRLTVV.

This chain joins TRBV18 and TRBJ1-6; D gene ambiguous. CDR1 is KGHSH, CDR2 LQKENI, per germline. Trimming cost V 2 bases and J 0 bases, with 8 bases left between them. The CDR3 has 16 amino acids. As DNA, the CDR3 is TGTGCCAGCTCACCAAACAGCCGCTCCTATAATTCACCCCTCCACTTT. Amino acids: CASSPNSRSYNSPLHF.

This chain connects TRBV7-2 to TRBJ2-2; no clear D gene. In germline, CDR1 is SGHTA, CDR2 FQGNSA. This CDR3 has 12 residues. Trimming pared 5 bases from V and 5 bases from J, leaving 6 bases between. The CDR3 here is CASSPYTGELFF. The CDR3 DNA sequence: TGTGCCAGCAGCCCGTATACCGGGGAGCTGTTTTTT.

J is TRBJ1-1 and V is TRBV7-9; D is uncertain. The CDR3 runs to 10 residues. Per the germline V gene, CDR1 is SEHNR and CDR2 is FQNEAQ (reference sequence). The V and J ends lost 7 bases and 8 bases respectively, with 8 bases between them. CDR3 sequence reads: CASKWTEAFF. In DNA, the CDR3 is TGTGCCAGCAAGTGGACCGAAGCTTTCTTT.

The chain uses TRBV14 and TRBJ1-2, with 9 bases identical to TRBD1. This CDR3 contains 14 residues. CDR1 is SGHDN, CDR2 FVKESK, per germline. The V gene end was trimmed by 1 base and the J gene end by 6 bases; junction bases not matched to a gene: 3. The CDR3 spells CASSQGDRADGYTF. As DNA, the CDR3 is TGTGCCAGCAGCCAAGGGGACAGGGCGGATGGCTACACCTTC.